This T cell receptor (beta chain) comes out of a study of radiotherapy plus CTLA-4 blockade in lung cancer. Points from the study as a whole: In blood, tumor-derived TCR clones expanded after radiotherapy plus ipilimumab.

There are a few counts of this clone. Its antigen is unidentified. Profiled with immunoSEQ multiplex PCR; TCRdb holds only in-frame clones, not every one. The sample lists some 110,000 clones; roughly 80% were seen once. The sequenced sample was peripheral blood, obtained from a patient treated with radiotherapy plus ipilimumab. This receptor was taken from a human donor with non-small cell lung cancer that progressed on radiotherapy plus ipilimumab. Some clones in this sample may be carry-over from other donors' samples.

CDR3 protein: CASYRGNYGYTF. Written as DNA, the CDR3 is TGTGCCAGCTACAGGGGTAACTATGGCTACACCTTC. The chain employs TRBV6-1 and TRBJ1-2; 7 nucleotides line up with TRBD1. J gave up 1 base and V 8 bases, and 1 base lay outside the gene matches. The germline CDR1 and CDR2 sequences are MNHNS and SASEGT. This CDR3 comprises 12 residues.